Sequencing of this T cell receptor beta chain was carried out in a study of blood T cell repertoires in COVID-19. Overall study: Italy, Spain and the United States were the sources of the convalescent and acute COVID-19 samples. From T cells, B-cell-depleted T cells, or PBMCs came the material, which was cDNA or gDNA.

The V gene's germline CDR1 is SGHAT and CDR2 FQNNGV. The CDR3 covers 15 residues. Trimming removed 5 bases from V and 7 bases from J; junction bases left unmatched: 8. Using immunoSEQ multiplex PCR, the repertoire was profiled, and TCRdb retains in-frame clones only, with some absent. This repertoire shows approximately 81,000 clones, around 91% found once; its top ten account for roughly 12%. Sample: peripheral blood. This rearrangement joins TRBV11-2 to TRBJ1-6, with 7 bases fitting TRBD1. This TCR was recovered from a man between 65 and 85 years old with active or convalescent COVID-19. As DNA, the CDR3 is TGTGCCAGCAGCCCGGGACAGATGTTGAATTCACCCCTCCACTTT. Translated: CASSPGQMLNSPLHF.